The rows below give T cell receptor beta chains drawn from one sample of a study of CD8 T cells in ankylosing spondylitis. TCRdb reanalysed the 5' RACE reads using MiXCR and keeps one entry per CDR3 protein. The sample lists hundreds of thousands of distinct CDR3 sequences, 15% to 20% occurring once. The sample consisted of blood, either unsorted or a sorted T cell fraction (not recorded which). These receptor sequences come from a male donor with ankylosing spondylitis. The CDR3 runs from the conserved cysteine through the conserved F or W. D genes are given only for firm matches.

V gene,D gene,CDR3 protein
TRBV7-8,.,CASSETDTFYGYTF
TRBV27,.,CASSFQGSGELFF
TRBV6-2/TRBV6-3,.,CASSTRWQWNTGELFF
TRBV6-4,TRBD2,CASSDSAGGYNEQFF
TRBV7-9,.,CASSIQTEADPYEQYF
TRBV6-1,.,CASSDWGGGTEAFF
TRBV12-3/TRBV12-4,.,CASRSTGDHQETQYF
TRBV5-6,TRBD2,CASSSTSGGPDTQYF
TRBV20-1,.,CSARGDEQYF
TRBV20-1,.,CSARAGLPYNEQFF
TRBV20-1,.,CSAPPGGRAGDPLEQYF
TRBV7-9,TRBD1,CASSFGDRQPLTGELFF
TRBV5-4,TRBD2,CASSPLAGGPHNEQFF
TRBV27,.,CASSSSGQNEQYF
TRBV6-5,.,CASSYGRDFLNTEAFF
TRBV18,.,CASSLQGSGSYYNEQFF
TRBV4-3,TRBD2,CASSHRAGEETQYF
TRBV18,TRBD1,CASSPPTGKGYNEQFF
TRBV4-1,.,CASSQKGGSSNQPQHF
TRBV19,.,CASSQTVLDYGYTF
TRBV10-3,.,CAIRAGFGYTF
TRBV28,TRBD2,CASSAGTSFIGELFF